This entry features one T cell receptor beta chain sequence. The data originate from a study of shared T cell receptors in the human thymus. This CDR3 region has 16 residues. V lost 0 bases, J lost 4 bases, and 5 bases stayed unmatched. The germline V gene encodes CDR1 SGHNT and CDR2 YYREEE (reference sequence). Repertoires were generated with immunoSEQ multiplex PCR, while TCRdb's copy carries only in-frame clones and drops some. There are fewer than 700,000 clones in the sample; 88% occur only once, and 0.0095% to 0.013% lies in the top ten. The sample was also reused in another study, on human thymus T cells. That report notes: The sample donors, healthy Finnish infants, were having corrective surgery for congenital heart defects. Resections obtained during corrective heart surgery supplied the thymus tissue. Apparent bias marked the V and J gene usage of thymic and blood repertoires. Reports from related research described highly overlapping thymic repertoires among unrelated individuals.

Input material: thymocytes. The receptor comes from a boy younger than two with a congenital heart defect. This chain joins TRBV5-4 and TRBJ2-2; TRBD2 agrees at 8 bases. Written as DNA, the CDR3 is TGTGCCAGCAGCTTGGGGACTAGCCGGATCACCGGGGAGCTGTTTTTT. Protein: CASSLGTSRITGELFF.